This T cell receptor beta chain was recovered during a study of cytomegalovirus exposure and HLA in healthy donors. Points from the study as a whole: About 87% or about 30% of the time was how often most TCR beta V segments were productive, according to an earlier analysis. Most TCR sequences were rare, but some public TCRs occurred in many donors. As was reported, the classifier diagnosed cytomegalovirus status with high specificity and sensitivity.

Concerning this clone itself: The target antigen is unknown.

It was with 60 Vbeta and 13 Jbeta primers that the PCR ran. Sequencing used immunoSEQ multiplex PCR; TCRdb keeps in-frame clones, though not all of them. The sample lists roughly 97,000 clones; around 82% were seen once. This TCR was recovered from a woman aged 35 to 49 in good health and CMV-seronegative. The sequencing input was PBMCs.

CDR3 sequence: CASSLPTGGQETQYF. In DNA, the CDR3 is TGTGCCAGCAGCTTACCGACAGGGGGCCAAGAGACCCAGTACTTC. The chain is built from TRBV7-9 and TRBJ2-5, with 9 bases aligning to TRBD1. Per the germline V gene, CDR1 is SEHNR and CDR2 is FQNEAQ (reference sequence). Trimming at V came to 2 bases and at J to 1 base, leaving 2 bases not matched to a gene. The CDR3 consists of 15 residues. Based on the CDR3 plus reference TRBV7-9 and TRBJ2-5, the full variable domain is DTGVSQNPRHKITKRGQNVTFRCDPISEHNRLYWYRQTLGQGPEFLTYFQNEAQLEKSRLLSDRFSAERPKGSFSTLEIQRTEQGDSAMYLCASSLPTGGQETQYFGPGTRLLVL.